This T cell receptor beta chain was found in a study of CD8 T cells in Susac syndrome (dated by TCRdb to about 2019). About the investigation overall: The study used repertoire sequencing to test whether antigen drove CD8+ T cell activation and differentiation in Susac syndrome.

Broader findings and caveats from the paper: The TCR sequencing and HLA analysis was acknowledged to have included a relatively small number of individuals.

RNA was extracted with the RNeasy kit and about 0.5 to 1 ug was reverse transcribed using random hexamers. The immunoSEQ multiplex PCR assay, covering 54 Vbeta and 13 Jbeta segments, was used to amplify TCR beta CDR3 regions. PCR amplification bias was corrected by using a synthetic template baseline for primer optimization and computational correction. The paper's data handling went like this. Reads were assigned to V, D and J genes according to IMGT and analyzed in immunoSEQ Analyzer, with only productive sequences retained. Clonality was computed as one minus Shannon entropy normalized by log2 of the number of productive unique sequences. Public and private clones were assessed among the 100 most prevalent clones of each patient and control. A clone was defined as Susac-specific if it was absent from the healthy and MS cohorts, from about 1,100 published viral clones and from other ImmuneACCESS disease sequences. TCRdb applied fastp at Q25 and MiXCR to the public reads, then kept only in-frame beta chains. Each entry merges the rows of one CDR3 protein and shows their most common DNA and genes. The V and J calls follow TCRdb's processing rather than the paper's. For this sample there are 130,000 to 150,000 distinct CDR3 sequences; roughly 94% appear just once. Jointly, the top ten make up approximately 0.09% of the sample.

As for this clonotype: It lacks a known antigen. Within one base of it there is no much larger clone, and no base qualities were kept.

High-throughput TCR beta sequencing profiled peripheral blood CD8+ and CD4+ T cells from healthy donors, Susac syndrome patients and multiple sclerosis patients. Healthy donors were included as age- and sex-matched controls. Bulk CD8+ and CD4+ T cells were purified magnetically by negative isolation, whereas CD8+ TEMRA cells were enriched by FACS. Blood was collected in EDTA tubes and processed within 24 hours, with PBMCs isolated through density gradient centrifugation. PBMCs intended for TCR sequencing were cryopreserved in liquid nitrogen and were subsequently thawed in a 37 degrees C water bath. The sorted or isolated CD4+, CD8+ and CD8+ TEMRA cells had a purity of 90% or higher. The junction carries 21 bases between V and J, which are trimmed by 5 bases and 5 bases respectively. CDR1 DFQATT and CDR2 SNEGSKA are derived from the germline V gene (reference sequence). The CDR3 sequence holds 15 residues, the cysteine and phenylalanine included. The CDR3 DNA has 45 bases and is translated from base 1.

This chain is built from TRBV20-1 and TRBJ1-1; TRBD1 is a possible D gene, resting on 6 matching bases. This sequence was found in a human donor in good health. The specimen sequenced was CD4+ T cells from PBMCs. CDR3 protein: CSARYGPQGETEAFF. The DNA sequence is given as TGCAGTGCTCGCTATGGACCACAGGGAGAGACTGAAGCTTTCTTT.